Presented here are 20 T cell receptor beta chains from one specimen sequenced in a study of T cell repertoires in cytomegalovirus infection. In TCRdb, the reads were re-called with MiXCR into one record per CDR3 protein. The sample holds hundreds of thousands of distinct CDR3 sequences, approximately 40% seen once. For these receptors, no antigen is known. Source: cultured PBMCs, taken from culture after CMV antigen stimulation. These receptors originate from a human donor in good health (CMV status not recorded). Some clones in this sample may be carry-over from other donors' samples.

The chain is built from TRBV24-1 and TRBJ2-5; maybe TRBD1 (6 bases). CDR3 length: 16 residues. CDR1 and CDR2 (germline): KGHDR, SFDVKD. V shed 1 base and J shed 6 bases, with 17 bases lying between them. The CDR3 DNA reads as TGTGCCACCAGTGATTTTATGGCAGGGGCCAGGAAGACCCAGTACTTC. Amino acid sequence: CATSDFMAGARKTQYF.

The chain employs TRBV7-4 and TRBJ1-3; D is uncertain. The germline CDR1 and CDR2 sequences are SGHVT and SQSDAQ. The germline V and J ends were trimmed by 3 bases and 2 bases, with 11 bases remaining between them. The CDR3 has 15 residues. The chain's CDR3 is CASSLPVAAGNTIYF. The CDR3 bases are TGTGCCAGCAGCTTGCCTGTGGCAGCTGGAAACACCATATATTTT.

This clonotype was counted a single time. J is TRBJ2-1 and V is TRBV24-1; TRBD1 aligns across 8 bases. With 7 bases clipped from V and 7 bases from J, the junction kept 14 bases outside the gene matches. CDR1 is KGHDR, CDR2 SFDVKD, per germline. The CDR3 is 16 amino acids. The chain's CDR3 is CATSDHRTGSGNEQFF. DNA of the CDR3: TGTGCCACCAGCGATCATAGGACAGGGTCGGGAAATGAGCAGTTCTTC.

A few counts support this clonotype. This chain links TRBV6-2 or TRBV6-3 with TRBJ2-7, with unresolved D. This CDR3 has 12 residues. Trimming cost V 1 base and J 5 bases, with 6 bases left between them. CDR1 and CDR2 (germline): MNHEY, SVGEGT. This chain's CDR3 is CASSYYRHEQYF. In DNA form, the CDR3 reads TGTGCCAGCAGTTACTACCGACACGAGCAGTACTTC.

The J gene is TRBJ2-7, the V gene TRBV28, with a weak D call TRBD2 (6 bases). Trimming left V 3 bases short and J 0 bases short, with 9 bases between. This CDR3 contains 14 residues. Germline-derived CDR1 and CDR2 are MDHEN and SYDVKM. The DNA for the CDR3 is TGTGCCAGCAGTTTGGAGGGGTTCTCCTACGAGCAGTACTTC. It specifies CASSLEGFSYEQYF.

The rearrangement joins TRBV28 to TRBJ1-2; no clear D gene. V was shortened by 8 bases and J by 6 bases, with 16 bases between the two germline ends. CDR3 length: 13 residues. Germline V CDR1 and CDR2: MDHEN, SYDVKM. The CDR3 loop is CASLPAVRNGYTF. In DNA, the CDR3 is TGTGCCAGCCTTCCGGCGGTGAGGAATGGCTACACCTTC.

The genes are TRBV2 and TRBJ1-5; D gene unclear. Germline CDR1 SNHLY, CDR2 FYNNEI. This CDR3 is 12 amino acids long. Trimming removed 6 bases at V and 9 bases at J, with 12 bases between. This CDR3 reads CASSDLNRPQHF. The CDR3 region has the DNA TGTGCCAGCAGCGACCTTAATAGGCCCCAGCATTTT.

Only a few counts were recorded for this clonotype. The V and J genes are TRBV12-3 or TRBV12-4 and TRBJ1-4; D unclear. V shed 3 bases and J shed 0 bases, with 5 bases lying between them. This CDR3 spans 14 amino acids. CDR3 in amino acids: CASSFATTNEKLFF. In DNA form, the CDR3 reads TGTGCCAGCAGTTTTGCTACAACTAATGAAAAACTGTTTTTT.

The rearrangement uses TRBV5-4 and TRBJ2-3; D may be TRBD2 (6 bases). The CDR3 is 16 residues long. V shed 0 bases and J shed 2 bases, with 13 bases lying between them. From germline, CDR1 is SGHNT and CDR2 YYREEE (reference sequence). The CDR3 bases are TGTGCCAGCAGCTTGGCCCTGGGACTCTACACAGATACGCAGTATTTT. This sequence encodes CASSLALGLYTDTQYF. The whole variable domain, filled in from reference TRBV5-4 and TRBJ2-3, reads ETGVTQSPTHLIKTRGQQVTLRCSSQSGHNTVSWYQQALGQGPQFIFQYYREEENGRGNFPPRFSGLQFPNYSSELNVNALELDDSALYLCASSLALGLYTDTQYFGPGTRLTVL.

The rearrangement links TRBV5-1 to TRBJ1-1; D unresolved. CDR1 SGHRS and CDR2 YFSETQ come from the germline V gene. The CDR3 is 14 residues long. Deletions cut 1 base from V and 1 base from J, with 8 bases between. DNA for the CDR3: TGCGCCAGCAGCTTGACCCCTTGGAACACTGAAGCTTTCTTT. This gives the protein CASSLTPWNTEAFF.

The table lists this clonotype with a few counts. This sequence joins TRBV7-2 and TRBJ2-1; 13 bases fit TRBD2. CDR3 length: 17 residues. J gave up 3 bases and V 1 base, and 3 bases lay outside the gene matches. From germline, CDR1 is SGHTA and CDR2 FQGNSA. Here the CDR3 DNA reads TGTGCCAGCAGCTTAGGACTAGCGGGAGGTCTCTACAATGAGCAGTTCTTC. Protein sequence: CASSLGLAGGLYNEQFF.

This clonotype was seen only a few times. The chain couples TRBV5-4 to TRBJ2-5, with D possibly being TRBD1 or TRBD2 (5 bases each). The germline V gene has CDR1 SGHNT and CDR2 YYREEE (reference sequence). The CDR3 has 15 residues. The V and J ends lost 5 bases and 3 bases respectively, with 17 bases between them. The CDR3 DNA reads TGTGCCAGCAGGACTACACCGTTGGGGGAAGAGACCCAGTACTTC. It translates to CASRTTPLGEETQYF.

The chain couples TRBV5-6 to TRBJ2-7; D may be TRBD1 (7 bases). Germline values: CDR1 SGHDT, CDR2 YYEEEE. V lost 2 bases, J lost 2 bases, and 14 bases lay in between. The CDR3 totals 15 residues. The CDR3 is CASSFAGQPTYEQYF. As DNA, the CDR3 is TGTGCCAGCAGCTTTGCGGGACAGCCCACCTACGAGCAGTACTTC. Full variable domain (rest looked up from reference TRBV5-6 and TRBJ2-7): DAGVTQSPTHLIKTRGQQVTLRCSPKSGHDTVSWYQQALGQGPQFIFQYYEEEERQRGNFPDRFSGHQFPNYSSELNVNALLLGDSALYLCASSFAGQPTYEQYFGPGTRLTVT.

V is TRBV25-1 and J is TRBJ2-1, with D possibly being TRBD2 (6 bases). The V and J ends lost 8 bases and 3 bases respectively, with 8 bases between them. The CDR3 runs 12 residues. Per germline, CDR1 MGHDK and CDR2 SYGVNS. The CDR3 sequence: CASCGDYNEQFF. The CDR3 DNA follows: TGTGCCAGCTGCGGGGACTACAATGAGCAGTTCTTC.

The CDR3 here is CAINGAGSTEAFF. The DNA of the CDR3 is TGTGCCATCAATGGGGCGGGAAGCACTGAAGCTTTCTTT. V usage is TRBV10-3 and J usage is TRBJ1-1, with a tentative D call TRBD1 (5 bases). Trimming stripped 7 bases from V and 4 bases from J, with 13 bases between. The CDR3 contains 13 residues. The germline V gene has CDR1 ENHRY and CDR2 SYGVKD.

This clonotype was observed a handful of times. The chain couples TRBV12-3 or TRBV12-4 to TRBJ2-5, with D perhaps being TRBD1 or TRBD2 (6 bases each). V was pared by 4 bases and J by 1 base, with 7 bases between. The CDR3 is made up of 13 amino acids. The CDR3 loop is CASSSGAQETQYF. DNA for the CDR3: TGTGCCAGCAGTTCGGGGGCCCAAGAGACCCAGTACTTC.

The chain links TRBV20-1 to TRBJ2-3, with TRBD2 matching 9 bases. CDR3 length equals 16 residues. CDR1 is DFQATT, CDR2 SNEGSKA, per germline (reference sequence). J gave up 2 bases and V 5 bases, and 11 bases lay outside the gene matches. Written as DNA, the CDR3 is TGCAGTGCTGACGGGGCTAGCGGGGTCCCCACAGATACGCAGTATTTT. Protein sequence: CSADGASGVPTDTQYF.

This rearrangement joins TRBV18 to TRBJ2-5, with D perhaps matching TRBD2 (6 bases). The CDR3 is made up of 16 amino acids. The germline gives CDR1 KGHSH, CDR2 LQKENI. V dropped 6 bases and J dropped 10 bases, with 27 bases sitting between them. CDR3 residues: CASSLIQGPPDGSQYF. CDR3 bases: TGTGCCAGCTCTCTAATCCAGGGACCTCCAGACGGGAGCCAGTACTTC.

V usage is TRBV7-2 and J usage is TRBJ2-3; maybe TRBD2 (6 bases). The germline CDR1 and CDR2 sequences are SGHTA and FQGNSA. The CDR3 totals 14 residues. V lost 5 bases, J lost 8 bases, and 17 bases lay in between. The CDR3 DNA sequence: TGTGCCAGCAGCCAAGGGCGCCTAGCGAGTACGCAGTATTTT. Translation gives CASSQGRLASTQYF.

This clonotype was observed many times. The rearrangement uses TRBV7-2 and TRBJ2-3, with D perhaps matching TRBD2 (7 bases). V dropped 5 bases and J dropped 6 bases, with 18 bases sitting between them. Germline V gene sequence: CDR1 SGHTA, CDR2 FQGNSA. The length of the CDR3 is 15 residues. This chain's CDR3 is CASSRRGGGPDTQYF. In DNA, the CDR3 is TGTGCCAGCAGCCGGCGAGGGGGGGGCCCGGATACGCAGTATTTT. Based on the CDR3 plus reference TRBV7-2 and TRBJ2-3, the full variable domain is GAGVSQSPSNKVTEKGKDVELRCDPISGHTALYWYRQSLGQGLEFLIYFQGNSAPDKSGLPSDRFSAERTGGSVSTLTIQRTQQEDSAVYLCASSRRGGGPDTQYFGPGTRLTVL.